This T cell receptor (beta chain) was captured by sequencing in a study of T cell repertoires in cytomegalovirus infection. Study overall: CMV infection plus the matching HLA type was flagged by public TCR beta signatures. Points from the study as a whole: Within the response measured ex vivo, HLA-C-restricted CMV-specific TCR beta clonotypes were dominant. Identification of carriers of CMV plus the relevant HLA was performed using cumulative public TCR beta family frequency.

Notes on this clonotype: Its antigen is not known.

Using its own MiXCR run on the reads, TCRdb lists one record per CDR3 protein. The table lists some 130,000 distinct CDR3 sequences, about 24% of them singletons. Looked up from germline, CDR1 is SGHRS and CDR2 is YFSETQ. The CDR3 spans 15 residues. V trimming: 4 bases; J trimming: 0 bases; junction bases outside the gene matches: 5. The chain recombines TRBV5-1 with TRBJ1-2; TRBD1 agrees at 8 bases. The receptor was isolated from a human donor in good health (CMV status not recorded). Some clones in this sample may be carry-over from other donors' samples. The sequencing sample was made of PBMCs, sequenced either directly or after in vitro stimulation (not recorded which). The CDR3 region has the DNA TGCGCCAGCAGCCCTGGACAGGGAGCTAACTATGGCTACACCTTC. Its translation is CASSPGQGANYGYTF.